These 6 T cell receptor beta chains originate from one sample sequenced in a study of CDR3 diversity in severe acne. TCRdb used MiXCR to reprocess the PCR reads, holding one entry per CDR3 protein. The sample has roughly 93,000 distinct CDR3 sequences, about 49% seen once; the top ten hold around 10%. The sequencing input was blood. Source of these receptors: a male donor with severe acne vulgaris.

This rearrangement joins TRBV3-1 to TRBJ1-5, with D possibly being TRBD1 (5 bases). Trimming cost V 1 base and J 13 bases, with 20 bases left between them. Germline CDR1 LGHDT, CDR2 YNNKEL (reference sequence). This CDR3 has 15 amino acids. This CDR3 is CASSQGLGGHSNQHF. The CDR3 coding sequence is TGTGCCAGCAGCCAAGGCTTGGGAGGACATAGCAATCAGCATTTT.

This rearrangement joins TRBV11-1 to TRBJ1-5; D remains ambiguous. Trimming took off 5 bases at V and 6 bases at J, with 11 bases between the two ends. Germline-derived CDR1 and CDR2 are SGHAT and FQDESV (reference sequence). This CDR3 has 13 residues. The CDR3 region is CASSEGTSQPQHF. Written as DNA, the CDR3 is TGTGCCAGCAGCGAGGGCACGAGTCAGCCCCAGCATTTT.

In this sample, this clonotype turned up once. The chain employs TRBV20-1 and TRBJ1-2; possible D gene TRBD1, 6 bases. With 3 bases removed from V and 6 bases from J, the gap between germline ends came to 20 bases. The CDR3 has 15 residues. In germline, CDR1 is DFQATT, CDR2 SNEGSKA (reference sequence). CDR3 amino acids: CSARGRRGAYDGYTF. CDR3 DNA: TGCAGTGCTAGGGGGAGGCGGGGGGCCTACGATGGCTACACCTTC.

The chain couples TRBV7-2 to TRBJ1-1; D is possibly TRBD1 (5 bases). Looked up from germline, CDR1 is SGHTA and CDR2 is FQGNSA. The CDR3 sequence is 12 residues long. V lost 9 bases and J 7 bases, leaving 15 bases between the germline ends. The CDR3 reads CARETVQIEAFF. The CDR3 region has the DNA TGTGCCAGGGAGACAGTGCAGATTGAAGCTTTCTTT.

Concerning this clonotype itself: A read error may explain this, as a much larger clone is one base away. The V and J genes are TRBV7-3 and TRBJ2-1; 7 bases map to TRBD1. The length of the CDR3 is 14 residues. Germline assignment: CDR1 SGHTA and CDR2 FQGTGA. The DNA of the CDR3 is TGTGCCAGCAGCCCAACCAGACAGGGAAATTCGCAGTCCTTC. This codes for CASSPTRQGNSQSF.

This clonotype appeared many times. The CDR3 loop is CGPDQPQHF. The CDR3 DNA reads as TGTGGGCCGGATCAGCCCCAGCATTTT. This chain uses TRBV28 with TRBJ1-5; D not resolved. This CDR3 is 9 amino acids long. Germline CDR1 is MDHEN and CDR2 is SYDVKM.